The 23 T cell receptor beta chains reported below all come from one sample, sequenced in a study of blood T cell repertoires in COVID-19. Assay: immunoSEQ multiplex PCR; the TCRdb copy retains only in-frame clones and omits some. In the table there are 240,000 or so clones, about four fifths of which are singletons. The material sequenced was peripheral blood. The receptors were gathered from a woman under 30 with acute or convalescent COVID-19.

The V gene is TRBV10-3, the J gene TRBJ1-5; TRBD1 matches at 10 bases. The CDR3 spans 14 residues. The J segment lost 5 bases and the V segment lost 6 bases, leaving 4 bases of the junction unmatched. Germline V gene lookup returns CDR1 ENHRY and CDR2 SYGVKD. The CDR3 region has the DNA TGTGCCATCAGCGCCGGGACAGGGGATCAGCCCCAGCATTTT. Translation: CAISAGTGDQPQHF.

The chain carries TRBV4-3 and TRBJ1-5, with a possible D match to TRBD1 (5 bases). Germline loops: CDR1 LGHNA, CDR2 YSLEER. Trimming stripped 0 bases from V and 3 bases from J, with 9 bases between. The CDR3 extends over 15 amino acids. CDR3 DNA: TGCGCCAGCAGCCAAGATTGGGGACTCAATCAGCCCCAGCATTTT. Protein: CASSQDWGLNQPQHF.

CDR3 DNA sequence: TGTGCCAGCTCACCAGGGGGGGTTAGGGCTGAAGCTTTCTTT. It encodes CASSPGGVRAEAFF. V usage is TRBV18 and J usage is TRBJ1-1; tentatively, D is TRBD1 (5 bases). CDR3 size: 14 residues. CDR1 KGHSH and CDR2 LQKENI come from the germline V gene. V was pared by 2 bases and J by 6 bases, with 13 bases between.

The CDR3 nucleotides are TGTGCCAGCAGCCCCCGCTGGGGCAGCCAGACTTACAATGAGCAGTTCTTC. Translating it yields CASSPRWGSQTYNEQFF. The chain recombines TRBV7-9 with TRBJ2-1; TRBD1 is a possible D gene (5 bases). The length of the CDR3 is 17 residues. The V and J ends lost 5 bases and 4 bases respectively, with 21 bases between them. Germline V gene lookup returns CDR1 SEHNR and CDR2 FQNEAQ (reference sequence).

The chain couples TRBV9 to TRBJ1-5; 7 bases match TRBD1. CDR3 length: 14 amino acids. Germline V gives CDR1 SGDLS, CDR2 YYNGEE. V gave up 4 bases and J gave up 7 bases; unmatched junction bases: 8. CDR3 sequence (DNA): TGTGCCAGCAGCCCGAGACAGGGAGACCAGCCCCAGCATTTT. Translated, it gives CASSPRQGDQPQHF.

The chain links TRBV7-2 to TRBJ1-6; D not resolved. Germline CDR1 SGHTA, CDR2 FQGNSA. Trimming removed 1 base from V and 0 bases from J, with 13 bases in between. CDR3 size: 18 residues. The CDR3 spells CASSLGLRKSSYNSPLHF. The CDR3 DNA sequence: TGTGCCAGCAGCTTAGGATTGAGGAAGAGCTCCTATAATTCACCCCTCCACTTT.

This clone was found a few times. The rearrangement joins TRBV28 to TRBJ1-5; TRBD1 is a possible D gene (6 bases). Trimming pared 6 bases from V and 0 bases from J, leaving 15 bases between. CDR1 is MDHEN, CDR2 SYDVKM, per germline. The CDR3 contains 16 residues. In DNA, the CDR3 is TGTGCCAGCAGAAAGGGACACCTTCTTAGCAATCAGCCCCAGCATTTT. Translation gives CASRKGHLLSNQPQHF. Using reference TRBV28 and TRBJ1-5 for the parts outside the CDR3, the full variable domain is DVKVTQSSRYLVKRTGEKVFLECVQDMDHENMFWYRQDPGLGLRLIYFSYDVKMKEKGDIPEGYSVSREKKERFSLILESASTNQTSMYLCASRKGHLLSNQPQHFGDGTRLSIL.

This clone was seen only a few times. V and J are TRBV7-3 and TRBJ2-3, with 8 bases aligning to TRBD2. V dropped 1 base and J dropped 4; count of bases not matched to a gene: 7. The CDR3 has 16 amino acids. Germline V gene data show CDR1 as SGHTA and CDR2 as FQGTGA. CDR3 in amino acids: CASSLRGGRRADTQYF. In nucleotides, the CDR3 is TGTGCCAGCAGCTTAAGGGGCGGGAGGCGCGCAGATACGCAGTATTTT.

This clone was detected once. The chain uses TRBV25-1 and TRBJ1-2, with D uncertain. Germline CDR1 is MGHDK and CDR2 is SYGVNS. V shed 1 base and J shed 6 bases, with 9 bases lying between them. CDR3 length equals 13 residues. CDR3 region: CASSESDSHGYTF. CDR3 coding DNA: TGTGCCAGCAGTGAATCAGACTCCCATGGCTACACCTTC.

The chain couples TRBV4-2 to TRBJ2-1; 7 bases are a match to TRBD2. This CDR3 is 15 amino acids long. Germline loops: CDR1 LGHNA, CDR2 YNFKEQ. V was pared by 0 bases and J by 9 bases, with 8 bases of the junction left unmatched. CDR3 sequence (DNA): TGTGCCAGCAGCCAAGAAAGGGTACTAGCGAGTGAGCAGTTCTTC. It specifies CASSQERVLASEQFF.

The chain employs TRBV6-2 or TRBV6-3 and TRBJ1-2; 8 bases are shared with TRBD1. CDR1 and CDR2 (germline): MNHEY, SVGEGT. The CDR3 has 14 residues. Unmatched junction bases numbered 10, after V lost 5 bases and J lost 8 bases. This chain's CDR3 is CASSTPGQAWGYTF. CDR3 DNA: TGTGCCAGCAGTACTCCGGGACAGGCTTGGGGCTACACCTTC.

The V call is TRBV28, the J call TRBJ2-2; 11 bases are shared with TRBD2. The V gene's germline CDR1 is MDHEN and CDR2 SYDVKM. V shed 3 bases, J shed 4 bases, and the junction held 1 base outside the gene matches. CDR3 size: 15 residues. CDR3 sequence reads: CASSLLAGGTGELFF. The CDR3 coding sequence is TGTGCCAGCAGTTTGCTAGCGGGAGGCACCGGGGAGCTGTTTTTT.

This chain links TRBV5-6 with TRBJ1-4; 9 bases fit TRBD1. Trimming cost V 4 bases and J 7 bases; bases outside gene matches: 8. CDR3 length equals 15 residues. The V gene's germline CDR1 is SGHDT and CDR2 YYEEEE. The CDR3 loop is CASSADRGIREKLFF. CDR3 coding DNA: TGTGCCAGCAGCGCCGACAGGGGGATTCGTGAAAAACTGTTTTTT.

This clone has just one count. V and J are TRBV7-8 and TRBJ1-1, with 9 nucleotides matching TRBD1. The CDR3 is made up of 17 amino acids. V was clipped by 3 bases and J by 0 bases; unmatched bases: 8. Germline V gene sequence: CDR1 SGHVS, CDR2 FQNEAQ. The CDR3 sequence: CASSFWSTGGLNTEAFF. In DNA form, the CDR3 reads TGTGCCAGCAGCTTTTGGTCGACAGGGGGATTGAACACTGAAGCTTTCTTT.

This clone was seen just once. This chain uses TRBV10-3 with TRBJ2-2; D is unresolved. Germline lookup yields CDR1 ENHRY and CDR2 SYGVKD. The V end was cut by 7 bases, the J end by 7 bases, with 10 bases between. The CDR3 length is 12 residues. Here the CDR3 DNA reads TGTGCCATCATGCTCCCGGGCGGGGAGCTGTTTTTT. This codes for CAIMLPGGELFF.

CDR3 nucleotide sequence: TGTGCCAGCAGCACCGAAAACAGGGTATATGGCTACACCTTC. Its translation: CASSTENRVYGYTF. The chain has TRBV5-5 and TRBJ1-2; a possible D gene is TRBD1 (6 bases). The CDR3 is 14 amino acids. The germline V gene has CDR1 SGHKS and CDR2 YYEKEE (reference sequence). Trimming removed 4 bases at V and 5 bases at J, with 15 bases between.

The table lists this clone with a few counts. The CDR3 sequence: CASSPGTSKTDTQYF. The CDR3 DNA reads TGTGCCAGCAGCCCCGGGACTAGCAAAACAGATACGCAGTATTTT. The gene calls are TRBV14 and TRBJ2-3, with 9 bases identical to TRBD2. Per germline, CDR1 SGHDN and CDR2 FVKESK. V gave up 4 bases and J gave up 3 bases; unmatched junction bases: 5. The CDR3 is 15 residues long.

The V call is TRBV19, the J call TRBJ2-7; 7 bases match TRBD1. The CDR3 runs to 15 residues. The germline gives CDR1 LNHDA, CDR2 SQIVND (reference sequence). J was trimmed by 1 base and V by 6 bases; bases with no gene match: 9. The CDR3 spells CASSPRDRASYEQYF. CDR3 coding DNA: TGTGCCAGTAGCCCCCGGGACAGAGCTTCCTACGAGCAGTACTTC.

The chain combines TRBV7-2 with TRBJ2-2; D is possibly TRBD2 (6 bases). The germline CDR1 and CDR2 sequences are SGHTA and FQGNSA. The CDR3 has 14 residues. The V gene lost 5 bases and the J gene lost 8 bases, with 15 bases spanning the gap. The CDR3 spells CASSPGGISGELFF. CDR3 in DNA: TGTGCCAGCAGCCCCGGAGGGATTTCGGGGGAGCTGTTTTTT. Full variable domain (outside the CDR3, taken from reference TRBV7-2 and TRBJ2-2): GAGVSQSPSNKVTEKGKDVELRCDPISGHTALYWYRQSLGQGLEFLIYFQGNSAPDKSGLPSDRFSAERTGGSVSTLTIQRTQQEDSAVYLCASSPGGISGELFFGEGSRLTVL.

The chain is built from TRBV4-3 and TRBJ2-3, with 12 bases aligning to TRBD2. The CDR3 covers 18 residues. Germline V gene lookup returns CDR1 LGHNA and CDR2 YSLEER. V was clipped by 3 bases and J by 4 bases; unmatched bases: 11. CDR3: CASSQSAGLAGGPDTQYF. The CDR3 DNA reads TGCGCCAGCAGCCAGTCGGCTGGGCTAGCGGGAGGGCCAGATACGCAGTATTTT.

The CDR3 loop is CASSLGQRSTIYF. CDR3 DNA: TGTGCCAGCAGTTTAGGTCAACGTAGCACCATATATTTT. This sequence joins TRBV12-3 or TRBV12-4 and TRBJ1-3; D uncertain. This CDR3 comprises 13 residues. The V end lost 1 base, the J end lost 9 bases, and 10 bases lay between the germline ends.

The chain carries TRBV5-6 and TRBJ2-7; 8 bases are shared with TRBD1. Germline CDR1 reads SGHDT; CDR2 reads YYEEEE. The V and J ends lost 4 bases and 4 bases, in that order; junction bases with no gene match: 10. The CDR3 has 15 amino acids. The DNA for the CDR3 is TGTGCCAGCAGCCTAACCCGGGACAGGCCTTACGAGCAGTACTTC. Translation: CASSLTRDRPYEQYF. Complete variable domain (other parts from reference TRBV5-6 and TRBJ2-7): DAGVTQSPTHLIKTRGQQVTLRCSPKSGHDTVSWYQQALGQGPQFIFQYYEEEERQRGNFPDRFSGHQFPNYSSELNVNALLLGDSALYLCASSLTRDRPYEQYFGPGTRLTVT.

The chain recombines TRBV5-1 with TRBJ1-4; the D gene is possibly TRBD1 (6 bases). This CDR3 has 14 amino acids. The V end was cut by 3 bases, the J end by 8 bases, with 14 bases between. The V gene's germline CDR1 is SGHRS and CDR2 YFSETQ. The CDR3 DNA sequence: TGCGCCAGCAGCTGGCAGGGGAATGACGAAAAACTGTTTTTT. It yields the protein CASSWQGNDEKLFF.